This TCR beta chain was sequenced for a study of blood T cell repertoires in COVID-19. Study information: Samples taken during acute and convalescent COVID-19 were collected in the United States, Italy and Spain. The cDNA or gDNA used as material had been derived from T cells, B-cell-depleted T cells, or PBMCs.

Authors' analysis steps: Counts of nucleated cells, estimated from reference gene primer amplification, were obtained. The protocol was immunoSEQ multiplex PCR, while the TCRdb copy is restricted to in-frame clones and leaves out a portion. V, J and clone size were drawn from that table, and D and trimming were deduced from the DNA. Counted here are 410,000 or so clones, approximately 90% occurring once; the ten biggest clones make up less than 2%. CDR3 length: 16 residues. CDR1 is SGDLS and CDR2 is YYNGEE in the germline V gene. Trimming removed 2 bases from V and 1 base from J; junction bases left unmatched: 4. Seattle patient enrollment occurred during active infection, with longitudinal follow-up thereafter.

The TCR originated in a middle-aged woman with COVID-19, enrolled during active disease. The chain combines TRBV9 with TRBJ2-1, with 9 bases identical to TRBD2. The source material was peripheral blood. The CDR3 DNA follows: TGTGCCAGCAGCGTTCATCTAGCGGGATCCTACAATGAGCAGTTCTTC. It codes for CASSVHLAGSYNEQFF.